These T cell receptor beta chains were read from a single sample in a study of blood T cells in healthy people across ages. TCRdb processed the 5' RACE reads anew with MiXCR; each CDR3 protein has one entry. The table records about 1.8 million distinct CDR3 sequences, about 49% of them present only once. The source material was blood. The receptors derive from a middle-aged woman in good health. CDR3s include the opening cysteine and the closing phenylalanine or tryptophan. D genes are given only for firm matches. Clone sizes are given selectively: once, few, many, or a class where the clone is expanded.

size | D | J | V | CDR3 | DNA
- | - | TRBJ2-5 | TRBV5-1 | CASSATGPSTQETQYF | TGCGCCAGCAGCGCCACAGGTCCCAGCACCCAAGAGACCCAGTACTTC
- | - | TRBJ1-2 | TRBV18 | CASSPQTGRLGYTF | TGTGCCAGCTCACCACAAACAGGGAGACTGGGCTACACCTTC
- | TRBD1 | TRBJ1-1 | TRBV11-2 | CASSSSPTGATEAFF | TGTGCCAGCAGCTCGTCCCCCACAGGGGCCACTGAAGCTTTCTTT
- | TRBD1 | TRBJ2-1 | TRBV6-1 | CASSQSRDRGLVFLDEQFF | TGTGCCAGCAGCCAGTCCCGGGACAGGGGACTAGTGTTCCTCGATGAGCAGTTCTTC
- | - | TRBJ2-3 | TRBV11-2 | CASMIGADTQYF | TGTGCCAGCATGATAGGGGCAGATACGCAGTATTTT
- | TRBD1 | TRBJ1-5 | TRBV29-1 | CSARTGRDQPQHF | TGCAGCGCCCGGACAGGCCGCGATCAGCCCCAGCATTTT
- | TRBD2 | TRBJ2-3 | TRBV29-1 | CSVDDRGGGTTQYF | TGCAGCGTTGACGACCGGGGGGGCGGTACTACGCAGTATTTT
few | - | TRBJ2-5 | TRBV2 | CASSEEAGYAETQYF | TGTGCCAGCAGTGAAGAAGCAGGATACGCGGAGACCCAGTACTTC
- | TRBD2 | TRBJ2-1 | TRBV29-1 | CSVEERGGLYNEQFF | TGCAGCGTTGAAGAGCGGGGGGGCCTTTACAATGAGCAGTTCTTC
once | TRBD2 | TRBJ2-1 | TRBV15 | CATSREGGGGRNEQFF | TGTGCCACCAGCAGAGAAGGCGGGGGTGGTAGGAATGAGCAGTTCTTC
- | - | TRBJ2-7 | TRBV2 | CASSGIIYEQYF | TGTGCCAGCTCGGGGATTATCTACGAGCAGTACTTC
- | TRBD1 | TRBJ2-7 | TRBV6-2/TRBV6-3 | CASRTPGQGSAEQYF | TGTGCCAGCAGGACGCCCGGACAGGGGTCGGCCGAGCAGTACTTC
once | - | TRBJ2-1 | TRBV6-5 | CASSPSGLPHNEQFF | TGTGCCAGCAGTCCCTCGGGGTTACCCCACAATGAGCAGTTCTTC
few | - | TRBJ2-6 | TRBV7-8 | CASSPGHSQLSGANVLTF | TGTGCCAGCAGCCCCGGGCACAGCCAGCTCTCTGGGGCCAACGTCCTGACTTTC
- | TRBD1 | TRBJ1-5 | TRBV24-1 | CATSDSAGGINQPQHF | TGTGCCACCAGTGATTCCGCAGGGGGCATTAATCAGCCCCAGCATTTT
few | - | TRBJ2-1 | TRBV4-3 | CASSQDPQEGLGHEQFF | TGCGCCAGCAGCCAAGACCCTCAGGAAGGACTGGGCCATGAGCAGTTCTTC